A selection of T cell receptor beta chains follows, all from one sample in a study of blood T cell repertoires in COVID-19. Assay: immunoSEQ multiplex PCR; the TCRdb copy retains only in-frame clones and omits some. The top ten clones hold 8% of a sample with under 150,000 clones, 80% to 90% of them seen once. The specimen was peripheral blood. All receptors derive from an older woman with COVID-19, enrolled during active disease. Each CDR3 is given with its conserved first and last residue. D genes are given only for firm matches. The size entry is marked missing in some rows and otherwise reads once, few, many or a size class.

d_call | j_call | v_call | clone_size | cdr3_nt | cdr3_aa
- | TRBJ1-2 | TRBV27 | - | TGTGCCAGCAGTTTAAACCCCCGGGTGGTCGGCTACACCTTC | CASSLNPRVVGYTF
- | TRBJ2-1 | TRBV15 | - | TGTGCCACCAGCAGAGCAGGGGTAATGAGCTCCTACAATGAGCAGTTCTTC | CATSRAGVMSSYNEQFF
TRBD2 | TRBJ2-7 | TRBV5-1 | - | TGCGCCAGCAGCGCGCGGGGGGACGAGCAGTACTTC | CASSARGDEQYF
- | TRBJ1-1 | TRBV30 | - | TGTGCCTGGAGCCCGGGGATGAACACTGAAGCTTTCTTT | CAWSPGMNTEAFF
TRBD2 | TRBJ2-3 | TRBV7-2 | - | TGTGCCAGCAGCTTAGGCGGGGGGGTCACAGATACGCAGTATTTT | CASSLGGGVTDTQYF
- | TRBJ2-7 | TRBV12-5 | - | TGTGCTAGTGGTTTGGTACTCGGGGGCGAGCAGTACTTC | CASGLVLGGEQYF
- | TRBJ1-4 | TRBV19 | few | TGTGCCAGTAGTAGGGCGACTGAAAAACTGTTTTTT | CASSRATEKLFF
- | TRBJ1-5 | TRBV6-5 | - | TGTGCCAGCAGTTACTCCGGGGGGGATAGCAATCAGCCCCAGCATTTT | CASSYSGGDSNQPQHF
- | TRBJ1-3 | TRBV10-3 | once | TGTGCCATCCGAGGGAACACCATATATTTT | CAIRGNTIYF
TRBD1 | TRBJ2-7 | TRBV7-9 | - | TGTGCCAGCAGCTTTACCGCAGGGGGCTTGGCGTACGAGCAGTACTTC | CASSFTAGGLAYEQYF
TRBD2 | TRBJ2-3 | TRBV5-8 | - | TGTGCCAGCAGCTTGGCGTATCCTCTAGCGGTGCGGGGTACGCAGTATTTT | CASSLAYPLAVRGTQYF
- | TRBJ2-7 | TRBV15 | - | TGTGCCACCAGCAGAGATCAACAGTCCTACGAGCAGTACTTC | CATSRDQQSYEQYF
- | TRBJ1-2 | TRBV6-6 | - | TGTGCCAGCAGCCCCTCGGGGGTCTATGGCTACACCTTC | CASSPSGVYGYTF
- | TRBJ1-1 | TRBV7-3 | - | TGTGCCAGCAGCCCGGGTGGAGCGGATACTGAAGCTTTCTTT | CASSPGGADTEAFF
TRBD1 | TRBJ1-6 | TRBV24-1 | - | TGTGCCACCAGTGATAAATTTTACCCGGGACAGCGGACCTATACTCATTCACCCCTCCACTTT | CATSDKFYPGQRTYTHSPLHF
- | TRBJ2-7 | TRBV5-1 | - | TGCGCCAGCAGCTTATTGCCGCCGGACACCTTGTACGAGCAGTACTTC | CASSLLPPDTLYEQYF
- | TRBJ2-1 | TRBV25-1 | - | TGTGCCAGCAGCTTAGCTGACCCCTACAATGAGCAGTTCTTC | CASSLADPYNEQFF
TRBD1 | TRBJ1-6 | TRBV7-3 | - | TGTGCCAGCAGCTTACGACCAAACGCAGGGGGCAATTCACCCCTCCACTTT | CASSLRPNAGGNSPLHF
- | TRBJ1-1 | TRBV25-1 | - | TGTGCCAGCAGTCCAAGAGACACGAACACTGAAGCTTTCTTT | CASSPRDTNTEAFF
- | TRBJ2-7 | TRBV4-1 | - | TGCGCCAGCAGCCCTCGGACAGCCTACGAGCAGTACTTC | CASSPRTAYEQYF
TRBD1 | TRBJ1-1 | TRBV10-2 | - | TGCGCCAGCAGTGATAGACAGGGGTTAGGGAACACTGAAGCTTTCTTT | CASSDRQGLGNTEAFF
TRBD1 | TRBJ1-2 | TRBV10-3 | - | TGTGCCATCAGAGCCGGGACAGGGGGCAGTGGCTACACCTTC | CAIRAGTGGSGYTF
- | TRBJ1-2 | TRBV28 | - | TGTGCCAGCAGTCCAGGGACACCTGGCTACACCTTC | CASSPGTPGYTF
TRBD1 | TRBJ2-3 | TRBV30 | - | TGTGCCTGGATTGCGCAGGGGGTAAATACGCAGTATTTT | CAWIAQGVNTQYF
- | TRBJ1-2 | TRBV4-2 | - | TGTGCCAGCAGCCAAGCCGCGCAGGGCTACTATGGCTACACCTTC | CASSQAAQGYYGYTF
- | TRBJ2-7 | TRBV5-4 | - | TGTGCCAGCAGCTTGGACAGGAACGAGCAGTACTTC | CASSLDRNEQYF
TRBD1 | TRBJ1-1 | TRBV24-1 | - | TGTGCCACCAGTGATCACGGACAGGGAGGTGTCACTGAAGCTTTCTTT | CATSDHGQGGVTEAFF
- | TRBJ1-1 | TRBV6-1 | - | TGTGCCAGCAGTGAACTCGGGACACGTACTGAAGCTTTCTTT | CASSELGTRTEAFF
- | TRBJ2-1 | TRBV7-6 | - | TGTGCCAGCAGCTTTAGCGGAAGCTCCTACAATGAGCAGTTCTTC | CASSFSGSSYNEQFF
- | TRBJ2-3 | TRBV7-8 | - | TGTGCCAGCAGCGCGGCAGATACGCAGTATTTT | CASSAADTQYF
- | TRBJ1-2 | TRBV30 | - | TGTGCCTGGAACTTTAACTATGGCTACACCTTC | CAWNFNYGYTF
- | TRBJ1-1 | TRBV18 | - | TGTGCCAGCTCCCGATTGGAGGACACTGAAGCTTTCTTT | CASSRLEDTEAFF
- | TRBJ2-1 | TRBV2 | - | TGTGCCAGCAGCTCGGAGCATCGGGATGAGCAGTTCTTC | CASSSEHRDEQFF
- | TRBJ2-2 | TRBV5-5 | few | TGTGCCAGCAGCTTGGGTTTGCAGGGGCCTTACACCGGGGAGCTGTTTTTT | CASSLGLQGPYTGELFF
- | TRBJ2-7 | TRBV21-1 | - | TGTGCCAGCAGCCAAGACAGGGGGCTTCCCTACGAGCAGTACTTC | CASSQDRGLPYEQYF
TRBD2 | TRBJ2-3 | TRBV13 | - | TGTGCCAGCAGTGTAGCGGGGGAAAGCACAGATACGCAGTATTTT | CASSVAGESTDTQYF
TRBD1 | TRBJ1-2 | TRBV6-5 | - | TGTGCCAGCAGTTACTCGCGACAGGGGGCTTATGGCTACACCTTC | CASSYSRQGAYGYTF
TRBD2 | TRBJ2-7 | TRBV7-9 | few | TGTGCCAGCAGCCCCCAGCGGGGGGGCTACGAGCAGTACTTC | CASSPQRGGYEQYF
- | TRBJ1-1 | TRBV5-1 | - | TGCGCCAGCAGCTTGGTTGGGGGGGCGAACACTGAAGCTTTCTTT | CASSLVGGANTEAFF
TRBD1 | TRBJ1-5 | TRBV23-1 | once | TGCGCCAGCAGTCAATCTTCCCCACAGGGGGCTCTAAGCAATCAGCCCCAGCATTTT | CASSQSSPQGALSNQPQHF
TRBD2 | TRBJ2-1 | TRBV4-2 | - | TGTGCCAGCCACCCCGGGGCGGGGGGGCCAGAGGATGAGCAGTTCTTC | CASHPGAGGPEDEQFF
TRBD2 | TRBJ2-1 | TRBV7-6 | once | TGTGCCAGCAGCTTAGGGGCTTTGCGGGGGATCTACAATGAGCAGTTCTTC | CASSLGALRGIYNEQFF
TRBD1 | TRBJ1-4 | TRBV10-3 | - | TGTGCCATCAGTGAGATCCCCGGACAGGGGAGGAATGAAAAACTGTTTTTT | CAISEIPGQGRNEKLFF
TRBD2 | TRBJ2-5 | TRBV3-1/TRBV3-2 | - | TGTGCCAGCAGCCAAGTAAGCGGGGAGGGGGAGACCCAGTACTTC | CASSQVSGEGETQYF
- | TRBJ1-5 | TRBV25-1 | - | TGTGCCAAGGTTACCAGTTCACGTCCAGGGGTCGGCAATCAGCCCCAGCATTTT | CAKVTSSRPGVGNQPQHF
- | TRBJ2-7 | TRBV6-1 | - | TGTGCCAGCAGTGAAGCGATGTGGGGGGACAGCGTAAGCTCCTACGAGCAGTACTTC | CASSEAMWGDSVSSYEQYF
TRBD2 | TRBJ2-5 | TRBV5-1 | - | TGCGCCAGCGAGCGGGGGGGCGGTGAGACCCAGTACTTC | CASERGGGETQYF
TRBD2 | TRBJ2-7 | TRBV2 | - | TGTGCCAGCAGTCGAGGACTAGCGGGGGGCCCATCCTACGAGCAGTACTTC | CASSRGLAGGPSYEQYF
TRBD2 | TRBJ2-1 | TRBV6-5 | - | TGTGCCAGCTCAGGGGCTAGCGGGGGGGCTAGGTTCTTC | CASSGASGGARFF
- | TRBJ1-4 | TRBV11-2 | - | TGTGCCAGCAGCTTAGATGGGGCTTGGGAAAAACTGTTTTTT | CASSLDGAWEKLFF
TRBD2 | TRBJ2-1 | TRBV18 | - | TGTGCCAGCTCAACGGGGGGGCCTATGTACAATGAGCAGTTCTTC | CASSTGGPMYNEQFF
TRBD1 | TRBJ1-1 | TRBV7-9 | - | TGTGCCAGCAGCTTAGGGACAGGGGGCCGAAACACTGAAGCTTTCTTT | CASSLGTGGRNTEAFF
- | TRBJ2-7 | TRBV12-2 | - | TGTGCAAGTCGCTTAAGTAGGCAGGGCTACGAGCAGTACTTC | CASRLSRQGYEQYF
- | TRBJ2-7 | TRBV21-1 | - | TGTGCCAGCAACGCGGGTTTAGCAGGGGGCCGGTACGAGCAGTACTTC | CASNAGLAGGRYEQYF
TRBD1 | TRBJ2-3 | TRBV5-4 | - | TGTGCCAGCCGCCCGACAGGGATCACAGATACGCAGTATTTT | CASRPTGITDTQYF